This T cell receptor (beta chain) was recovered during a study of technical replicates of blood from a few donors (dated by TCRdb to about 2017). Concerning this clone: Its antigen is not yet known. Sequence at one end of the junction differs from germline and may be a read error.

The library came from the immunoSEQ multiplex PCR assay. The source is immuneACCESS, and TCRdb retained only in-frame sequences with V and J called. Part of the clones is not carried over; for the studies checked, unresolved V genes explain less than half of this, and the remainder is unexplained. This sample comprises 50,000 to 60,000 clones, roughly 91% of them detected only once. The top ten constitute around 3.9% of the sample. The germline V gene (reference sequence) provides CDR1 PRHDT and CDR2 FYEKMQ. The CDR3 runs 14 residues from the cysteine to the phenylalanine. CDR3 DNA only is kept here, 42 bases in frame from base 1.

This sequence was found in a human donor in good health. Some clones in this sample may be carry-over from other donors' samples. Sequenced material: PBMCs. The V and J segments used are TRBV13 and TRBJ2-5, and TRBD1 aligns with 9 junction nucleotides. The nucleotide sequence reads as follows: TGTGCCAGCAGCTGGACAGGGGTAGGAGACTATCACAACTTC. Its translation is CASSWTGVGDYHNF.